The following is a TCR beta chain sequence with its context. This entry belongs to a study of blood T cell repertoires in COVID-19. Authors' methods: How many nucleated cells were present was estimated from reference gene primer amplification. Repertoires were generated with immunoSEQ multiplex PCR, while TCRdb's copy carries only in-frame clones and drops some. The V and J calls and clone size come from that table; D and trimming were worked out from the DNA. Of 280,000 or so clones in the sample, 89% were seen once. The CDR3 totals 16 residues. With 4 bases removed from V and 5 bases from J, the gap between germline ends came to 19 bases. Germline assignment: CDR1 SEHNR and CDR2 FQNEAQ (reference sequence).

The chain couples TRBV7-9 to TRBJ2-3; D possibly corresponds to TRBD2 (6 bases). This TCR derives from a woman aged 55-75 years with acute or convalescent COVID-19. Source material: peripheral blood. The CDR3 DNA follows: TGTGCCAGCAGCTACCGTGGAGGGGCGCTTATAGATACGCAGTATTTT. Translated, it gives CASSYRGGALIDTQYF. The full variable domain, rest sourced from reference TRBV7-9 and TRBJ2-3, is DTGVSQNPRHKITKRGQNVTFRCDPISEHNRLYWYRQTLGQGPEFLTYFQNEAQLEKSRLLSDRFSAERPKGSFSTLEIQRTEQGDSAMYLCASSYRGGALIDTQYFGPGTRLTVL.